The 7 T cell receptor beta chains reported below all come from one sample, sequenced in a study of radiation and T cells in renal cell carcinoma. The time point here: baseline pretreatment blood. Noted treatment: 15 Gy SBRT to primary tumor, nephrectomy 4 weeks later. TCRdb's table, derived via immunoSEQ multiplex PCR, lists solely in-frame clones and lacks some. The table includes roughly 150,000 clones, about 87% detected once. Specimen: blood, collected from a patient whose treatment included radiotherapy and nephrectomy. The receptors here all came from a woman aged 70-85 years with renal cell carcinoma.

This chain connects TRBV6-5 to TRBJ2-1; 10 bases map to TRBD2. The germline V gene encodes CDR1 MNHEY and CDR2 SVGAGI. V dropped 1 base and J dropped 9; count of bases not matched to a gene: 6. This CDR3 spans 15 amino acids. The CDR3 nucleotides are TGTGCCAGCAGTTACTTCTCTAGCGGGGGAGGTGAGCAGTTCTTC. Translation gives CASSYFSSGGGEQFF.

The rearrangement uses TRBV7-2 and TRBJ2-3; D remains ambiguous. Trimming removed 1 base at V and 1 base at J, with 6 bases between. The CDR3 is 14 amino acids. Germline assignment: CDR1 SGHTA and CDR2 FQGNSA. The CDR3 region is CASSLGSRTDTQYF. The CDR3 nucleotides read TGTGCCAGCAGCTTAGGTTCCCGCACAGATACGCAGTATTTT.

The chain links TRBV6-4 to TRBJ1-2; 8 bases match TRBD1. CDR3 length: 13 amino acids. With V trimmed by 6 bases and J by 7 bases, 7 bases remained unmatched. Germline V gives CDR1 MRHNA, CDR2 SNTAGT. CDR3 sequence reads: CASRDTGGSGYTF. For the CDR3, the DNA is TGTGCCAGCAGGGATACAGGGGGATCTGGCTACACCTTC.

This clone was counted once. The J gene is TRBJ1-3, the V gene TRBV28; D is possibly TRBD1 (6 bases). The germline CDR1 and CDR2 sequences are MDHEN and SYDVKM. The V end was cut by 5 bases, the J end by 4 bases, with 12 bases between. This CDR3 contains 14 residues. CDR3 loop: CASSPSDRGNTIYF. The CDR3 DNA reads TGTGCCAGCAGTCCATCGGACAGAGGAAACACCATATATTTT. The whole variable domain, remainder taken from reference TRBV28 and TRBJ1-3, is DVKVTQSSRYLVKRTGEKVFLECVQDMDHENMFWYRQDPGLGLRLIYFSYDVKMKEKGDIPEGYSVSREKKERFSLILESASTNQTSMYLCASSPSDRGNTIYFGEGSWLTVV.

The chain couples TRBV7-8 to TRBJ2-7; 7 bases agree with TRBD1. The CDR3 covers 14 residues. The trim removed 1 base at V and 6 bases at J, leaving 6 bases unmatched. Germline V lookup: CDR1 SGHVS, CDR2 FQNEAQ. The CDR3 loop reads CASSLETGLVEQYF. The CDR3, as DNA: TGTGCCAGCAGCTTAGAGACAGGGTTGGTCGAGCAGTACTTC.

This chain connects TRBV27 to TRBJ1-4, with D possibly being TRBD1 (5 bases). This CDR3 region has 16 residues. Germline V lookup: CDR1 MNHEY, CDR2 SMNVEV (reference sequence). The V end lost 6 bases, the J end lost 0 bases, and 14 bases lay between the germline ends. The CDR3 nucleotides read TGTGCCAGCAGCAGGGCCGCGGTCTCAACTAATGAAAAACTGTTTTTT. Protein: CASSRAAVSTNEKLFF.

The chain carries TRBV9 and TRBJ2-1, with 13 bases aligning to TRBD2. Germline V gene lookup returns CDR1 SGDLS and CDR2 YYNGEE. V dropped 2 bases and J dropped 8; count of bases not matched to a gene: 7. The CDR3 runs 16 residues. CDR3: CASSVSGTSGAYEQFF. The CDR3 region has the DNA TGTGCCAGCAGCGTGTCCGGGACTAGCGGGGCATATGAGCAGTTCTTC.